This T cell receptor beta chain was sequenced during a study of T cell changes during pregnancy in multiple sclerosis. Germline V gene lookup returns CDR1 SGHRS and CDR2 YFSETQ. Trimming took 3 bases from V and 5 from J; bases not matched to a gene: 9. The CDR3 length is 16 residues. Only in-frame clones appear in the TCRdb table, and some are missing; sequencing was by immunoSEQ multiplex PCR. This table has fewer than 85,000 clones, about 94% appearing once. The rearrangement joins TRBV5-1 to TRBJ2-2; 8 nucleotides align to TRBD1. Sequences were derived from peripheral blood, sampled in the third trimester of pregnancy. The source is a female donor with multiple sclerosis, enrolled in a pregnancy study. Here the CDR3 reads CASSSPGQAPTGELFF. The CDR3 DNA sequence: TGCGCCAGCAGCTCCCCGGGACAGGCCCCTACCGGGGAGCTGTTTTTT.